This record looks at one T cell receptor (beta chain) sequence and its context. Its matching antigen is unknown. This sample is part of a study of identifying expanded T cells in peripheral blood. Profiling relied on immunoSEQ multiplex PCR, and the TCRdb table lists in-frame clones only, not all of them. The repertoire holds approximately 110,000 clones, roughly nine tenths seen once, with just under 8.5% in the top ten. Collection occurred without any documented infections or immune events in donors. In germline, CDR1 is SGHTA, CDR2 FQGTGA. The ends were cut back, 0 bases at V and 3 bases at J, with 12 bases in the middle. This CDR3 is 15 amino acids long. Study observations and caveats: Roughly two-week clone count variance significantly increased as total template count grew. About 1.2 clones differed between technical replicates, versus approximately 17 and 20 over time.

The rearrangement uses TRBV7-3 and TRBJ2-7; tentative D call: TRBD1 (6 bases). The receptor's source is a person aged 18 to 69 in good health. Sequenced material: blood. The CDR3 loop reads CASSLTWQGFYEQYF. The CDR3 nucleotides are TGTGCCAGCAGCTTAACGTGGCAGGGGTTCTACGAGCAGTACTTC.